The source of this T cell receptor (beta chain) is a study of regulatory T cells in long-lasting Graves disease. Broader study findings: TCR diversity was lower in persistent Graves' patients than in newly diagnosed ones. Segments TRBV28, TRBJ1-2 and TRBJ2-5 showed preferential usage in persistent disease.

CDR3-region Arm-PCR and iRepertoire HTBI primers produced the TCR beta libraries. From the multiplex PCR reads, TCRdb called clonotypes with MiXCR, one entry per CDR3 protein. This table holds some 280,000 distinct CDR3 sequences, 22% found once. This clonotype was observed many times. Antigen: not known. Trimming removed 1 base from V and 6 bases from J, with 12 bases in between. Germline V lookup: CDR1 SGHTA, CDR2 FQGNSA. The CDR3 has 15 residues. Time point: persistent/refractory GD, antithyroid drugs over 5 years with positive TRAb. Extracted PBMC RNA gave rise to the TCR library. The sample in question was peripheral blood mononuclear cells (PBMCs), obtained when the disease was refractory, from a patient treated with antithyroid drugs. The TCR was taken from a female donor with Graves disease. The rearrangement uses TRBV7-2 and TRBJ2-2; D is possibly TRBD2 (5 bases). CDR3 amino acids: CASSLVSGISGELFF. CDR3 coding DNA: TGTGCCAGCAGCTTAGTATCGGGAATCTCCGGGGAGCTGTTTTTT.